This TCR beta chain appears in the sequencing data of a study of blood T cells in healthy people across ages (dated by TCRdb to the mid-2010s). About the study as a whole: Template switching captured roughly one uniquely barcoded TCR beta cDNA molecule per two T cells in model experiments. To track age-related changes in TCR beta repertoire diversity, the study relied on deep sequencing normalized with unique cDNA molecular identifiers. The donors were split into four age groups: young (average roughly 15 years), middle-aged (roughly 39), aged (approximately 60) and long-lived (more than 80). To avoid experimental bias, donors of different ages were distributed randomly across sequencing lanes. Two additional independent replicas of 1 million unique cDNA reads from the same blood draw were analyzed for two donors (one aged 18 to 30 and one aged 80 or older).

General findings and caveats noted by the study authors: Compared with the aged group, the long-lived group had more naive CD4+ T cells, fewer expanded clones and increased TCR diversity, suggesting age selection. Since profiling was done on bulk unsorted PBMCs, naive and antigen-experienced compartments could not be conclusively compared. Donor CMV infection status was unknown, potentially confounding age-related changes in expanded clonotypes. Estimates of total diversity from one million sequenced T cells were regarded as lower bounds and underestimates. Observed TCR beta diversity correlated strongly with the percentage of naive T cells measured by flow cytometry. Observed TCR beta diversity per million T cells fell roughly linearly with age, and a significant reduction was already apparent by age about 38.

This clonotype was counted once. Its antigen is still unknown. No base quality values were provided; no much bigger clone lies one nucleotide off. Library preparation employed 5' RACE. The sample was run on an Illumina HiSeq 2500. A second PCR of roughly 6 to 11 cycles was run with a J-beta primer mix and a sample-barcoded 5' primer. A template-switch 5' adaptor carrying 12 random nucleotides introduced a unique molecular identifier onto each TCR beta cDNA molecule. At least 2.5 million CDR3-containing paired-end reads were obtained from each sample. All of the RNA was converted into first-strand cDNA using the Mint cDNA synthesis kit, with a TRBC-specific oligonucleotide serving as the primer. Following uracil-DNA glycosylase treatment, all cDNA underwent a first 18-cycle PCR with the universal primers M1SS and BC2_uni_R. In the authors' own workflow: For normalization, 1 million high-quality reads, each with a distinct molecular identifier, were randomly selected from each sample. Instead of being binned into consensus sequences, reads that shared molecular identifiers were thrown out. MiTCR, set to a Q25 quality threshold and the strictest error-elimination algorithm, was used for CDR3 identification, clonotype clustering and error correction. Lower-bound total TCR beta diversity was estimated with a nonparametric unseen species model using Euler transformation. Starting from the raw public reads, TCRdb applied fastp trimming at Q25, assembled clones with MiXCR and retained in-frame beta chains. A single entry per CDR3 protein holds the most common genes and DNA from its merged rows. None of the V and J calls come from the authors' own analysis; TCRdb made them. This sample lists just over 800,000 distinct CDR3 sequences; 62% were detected once. Of the sample, approximately 30% falls within the top ten clones.

The donors were roughly 40 Caucasian individuals from Russia, aged roughly 6 to 100 years, who were systemically healthy. Ten milliliters of peripheral blood were drawn from each donor into EDTA-treated Vacutainer tubes. PBMCs were isolated by Ficoll-Paque density-gradient centrifugation, with at least 6 million obtained per sample. Total RNA, at least 6 micrograms per sample, was extracted from PBMCs with Trizol reagent. The percentages of naive CD45RAhigh/CD27high T cells were determined by flow cytometry on a PBMC aliquot from every donor. CDR1 and CDR2, looked up from the germline V gene (reference sequence), are GTSNPN and SVGIG. At the junction V is shortened by 3 bases and J by 7 bases, with 13 bases in between. The CDR3 contains 13 residues, cysteine and phenylalanine counted. Left in the record is the CDR3 DNA by itself, 39 bases read in frame from the first base.

Sequencing input: blood. This chain is built from TRBV30 and TRBJ1-5; confidence is insufficient to name the D gene. This clonotype originated in a man younger than 45 in good health. The DNA is TGTGCCTGGAGCAACGGGGTAGGCCAGCCCCAGCATTTT. Translated, this gives CAWSNGVGQPQHF.